This T cell receptor beta chain comes out of a study of T cells in Graves' hyperthyroidism and ophthalmopathy. Study results and limitations: The blood repertoire included most of the expanded thyroid clonotypes above 0.001. Separation of ophthalmopathy from stable hyperthyroidism was achieved by a 13 V-J model.

The source of the PBMCs was over 8.5 ml of fresh peripheral blood. This clonotype has ten or more counts. Its antigen remains unknown. Germline CDR1 reads SNHLY; CDR2 reads FYNNEI. V lost 5 bases, J lost 1 base, and 4 bases stayed unmatched. This CDR3 contains 16 residues. Researchers took RNA transcripts and amplified the TCR beta CDR3 regions from them. RT-PCR in the first round (using the HTBI primer set) targeted the TCR CDR3. TCRdb used MiXCR to reprocess the multiplex PCR reads, holding one entry per CDR3 protein. The table includes fewer than 450,000 distinct CDR3 sequences, about a sixth detected once.

This rearrangement joins TRBV2 to TRBJ2-5; 13 bases map to TRBD2. Sequenced input: blood. This receptor was taken from a young woman with Graves' hyperthyroidism that later progressed to Graves' ophthalmopathy. Here the CDR3 reads CASSPRTSGGQETQYF. CDR3 sequence (DNA): TGTGCCAGCAGTCCCAGGACTAGCGGGGGCCAAGAGACCCAGTACTTC.